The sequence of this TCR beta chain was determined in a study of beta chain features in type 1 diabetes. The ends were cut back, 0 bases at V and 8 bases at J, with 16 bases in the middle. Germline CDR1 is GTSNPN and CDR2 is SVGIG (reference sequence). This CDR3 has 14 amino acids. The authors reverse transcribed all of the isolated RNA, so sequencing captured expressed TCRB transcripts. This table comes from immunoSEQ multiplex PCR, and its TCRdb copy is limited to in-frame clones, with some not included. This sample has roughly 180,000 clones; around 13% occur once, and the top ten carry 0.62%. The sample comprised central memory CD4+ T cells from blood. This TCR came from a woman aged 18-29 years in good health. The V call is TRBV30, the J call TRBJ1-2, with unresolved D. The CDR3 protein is CAWSVPAERRGYTF. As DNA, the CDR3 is TGTGCCTGGAGTGTACCGGCGGAGAGGAGGGGCTACACCTTC.